One and the same sample provided the 7 T cell receptor beta chains below, sequenced in a study of T cells expressing NK-cell markers. Following a re-call of the 5' RACE reads, TCRdb has one entry per CDR3 protein and lacks DNA. This sample's clone table lists 500,000 or so distinct CDR3 sequences. Sequencing used blood T cells: a sorted CD56 or NKG2C T cell subset, CD4+ or CD8+ T cells, or bulk PBMC T cells (not recorded which). The receptors originated from a man aged 18 to 30 in good health.

The chain combines TRBV29-1 with TRBJ2-7; TCRdb's assignment of TRBD1 cannot be checked, as there is no DNA. The germline CDR1 and CDR2 sequences are SQVTM and ANQGSEA. CDR3 length: 13 amino acids. The CDR3 loop is CSVEVPERGEQYF.

V and J are TRBV20-1 and TRBJ1-5; TCRdb picks TRBD1, but there is no DNA to check that call. The CDR3 has 15 residues. The germline CDR1 and CDR2 sequences are DFQATT and SNEGSKA (reference sequence). This chain's CDR3 is CSARGADRVIQPQHF.

J is TRBJ1-3 and V is TRBV5-4; there is no DNA to check the TCRdb D call of TRBD1. Per germline, CDR1 SGHNT and CDR2 YYREEE (reference sequence). The CDR3 is 14 residues long. The CDR3 spells CASSSPDSGNTIYF.

CDR3 region: CASSLGTGGQTQYF. This chain links TRBV5-5 with TRBJ2-5; TCRdb selects TRBD1, and the lack of DNA leaves this call unchecked. The germline V gene encodes CDR1 SGHKS and CDR2 YYEKEE (reference sequence). CDR3 length: 14 amino acids.

The chain couples TRBV27 to TRBJ2-5; TCRdb designates TRBD2, a call that cannot be tested without DNA. The CDR3 runs 15 residues. Looked up from germline, CDR1 is MNHEY and CDR2 is SMNVEV (reference sequence). The CDR3 loop reads CASRLGLAGGETQYF.

The rearrangement links TRBV5-1 to TRBJ1-1; TCRdb designates TRBD1, a call that cannot be tested without DNA. There are 18 residues in the CDR3. Germline CDR1 SGHRS, CDR2 YFSETQ. The CDR3 is CASSLGFWGSLQNTEAFF.

This sequence joins TRBV20-1 and TRBJ2-1; TCRdb picks TRBD1, but there is no DNA to check that call. The CDR3 length is 15 residues. Germline assignment: CDR1 DFQATT and CDR2 SNEGSKA (reference sequence). The CDR3 reads CSAPSRPGAYNEQFF.